Below are 11 T cell receptor beta chains sequenced from a single sample in a study of blood T cell repertoires in COVID-19. Profiled with immunoSEQ multiplex PCR; TCRdb holds only in-frame clones, not every one. This sample has roughly 60,000 clones; about four fifths occur once, and the top ten carry approximately 3.5%. Material: peripheral blood. The origin of the receptors is a woman of 80 years or more with acute or convalescent COVID-19.

This clone has a single count. The rearrangement joins TRBV28 to TRBJ2-3, with D possibly being TRBD2 (5 bases). This CDR3 spans 17 amino acids. Germline CDR1 reads MDHEN; CDR2 reads SYDVKM. Trimming cost V 5 bases and J 0 bases, with 18 bases left between them. Written as DNA, the CDR3 is TGTGCCAGCAGTACCGCCGGAACTAGTACTAGCACAGATACGCAGTATTTT. Amino acids: CASSTAGTSTSTDTQYF.

This rearrangement joins TRBV6-6 to TRBJ1-3, with D hard to call. Germline V CDR1 and CDR2: MNHNY, SVGAGI (reference sequence). The CDR3 is made up of 15 amino acids. V dropped 8 bases and J dropped 0 bases, with 14 bases sitting between them. CDR3 sequence: CASAPRDFSGNTIYF. DNA for the CDR3: TGTGCCAGCGCCCCCCGGGATTTCTCTGGAAACACCATATATTTT.

This clone was observed a handful of times. The chain joins TRBV5-6 to TRBJ1-3; a possible D gene is TRBD1 (6 bases). V lost 4 bases, J lost 0 bases, and 8 bases lay in between. The CDR3 consists of 14 residues. Looked up from germline, CDR1 is SGHDT and CDR2 is YYEEEE. In DNA form, the CDR3 reads TGTGCCAGCAGCCGGACAGACTCTGGAAACACCATATATTTT. The encoded protein is CASSRTDSGNTIYF.

The rearrangement uses TRBV5-6 and TRBJ1-1; D is ambiguous. The ends were cut back, 1 base at V and 0 bases at J, with 13 bases in the middle. Germline CDR1 SGHDT, CDR2 YYEEEE. The CDR3 consists of 16 residues. CDR3: CASSLLASHMNTEAFF. CDR3 bases: TGTGCCAGCAGCTTGTTGGCATCTCACATGAACACTGAAGCTTTCTTT. Filled out from reference TRBV5-6 and TRBJ1-1, the complete variable domain reads DAGVTQSPTHLIKTRGQQVTLRCSPKSGHDTVSWYQQALGQGPQFIFQYYEEEERQRGNFPDRFSGHQFPNYSSELNVNALLLGDSALYLCASSLLASHMNTEAFFGQGTRLTVV.

The chain is built from TRBV7-6 and TRBJ2-1; TRBD2 aligns across 7 bases. There are 15 residues in the CDR3. Germline V gene data show CDR1 as SGHVS and CDR2 as FNYEAQ. The V segment lost 5 bases and the J segment 2 bases; nucleotides outside the gene matches: 6. Written as DNA, the CDR3 is TGTGCCAGCAGCCCCGTCGGGGGGACCTACAATGAGCAGTTCTTC. Its translation is CASSPVGGTYNEQFF. Complete variable domain (other parts from reference TRBV7-6 and TRBJ2-1): GAGVSQSPRYKVTKRGQDVALRCDPISGHVSLYWYRQALGQGPEFLTYFNYEAQQDKSGLPNDRFSAERPEGSISTLTIQRTEQRDSAMYRCASSPVGGTYNEQFFGPGTRLTVL.

The J gene is TRBJ2-1, the V gene TRBV27; TRBD2 matches 7 bases. The CDR3 runs to 13 residues. The V and J ends lost 6 bases and 7 bases, in that order; junction bases with no gene match: 6. Per the germline V gene, CDR1 is MNHEY and CDR2 is SMNVEV (reference sequence). CDR3 bases: TGTGCCAGCAGGGGGACTATAGCGAATGAGCAGTTCTTC. Encoded protein: CASRGTIANEQFF.

The CDR3 region has the DNA TGTGCCAGCAGCTGGGACAGGTACCAGCCCCAGCATTTT. Protein: CASSWDRYQPQHF. This chain connects TRBV6-5 to TRBJ1-5; 8 positions match TRBD1. This CDR3 comprises 13 residues. V was clipped by 6 bases and J by 7 bases; unmatched bases: 5. From germline, CDR1 is MNHEY and CDR2 SVGAGI.

This clone was detected once. The V gene is TRBV4-2, the J gene TRBJ1-4; 7 positions match TRBD1. The CDR3 consists of 15 residues. Losses at the gene ends were 0 bases for V and 8 bases for J; bases not matched to a gene: 6. Germline loops: CDR1 LGHNA, CDR2 YNFKEQ. In DNA, the CDR3 is TGTGCCAGCAGCCAAGATACGCAGGGGGGAGAAAAACTGTTTTTT. It codes for CASSQDTQGGEKLFF.

This chain connects TRBV7-9 to TRBJ1-6, with 9 nucleotides matching TRBD1. J gave up 8 bases and V 3 bases, and 5 bases lay outside the gene matches. Germline CDR1 SEHNR, CDR2 FQNEAQ (reference sequence). CDR3 length equals 15 residues. CDR3: CASSLLGTGYSPLHF. In nucleotides, the CDR3 is TGTGCCAGCAGCTTGCTAGGGACAGGGTATTCACCCCTCCACTTT. The variable domain in full, completed from reference TRBV7-9 and TRBJ1-6, reads DTGVSQNPRHKITKRGQNVTFRCDPISEHNRLYWYRQTLGQGPEFLTYFQNEAQLEKSRLLSDRFSAERPKGSFSTLEIQRTEQGDSAMYLCASSLLGTGYSPLHFGNGTRLTVT.

There are a few counts of this clone. The chain's CDR3 is CASTVSGGNQPQHF. CDR3 DNA sequence: TGTGCCAGCACCGTTTCCGGAGGCAATCAGCCCCAGCATTTT. V gene TRBV28 combines with J gene TRBJ1-5; D ambiguous. The V and J ends lost 7 bases and 2 bases respectively, with 12 bases between them. The CDR3 consists of 14 residues. CDR1 and CDR2 from the germline V gene are MDHEN and SYDVKM.

This chain links TRBV28 with TRBJ1-5; no reliable D call. Germline V gene sequence: CDR1 MDHEN, CDR2 SYDVKM. The length of the CDR3 is 15 residues. Trimming left V 5 bases short and J 7 bases short, with 18 bases between. CDR3 DNA sequence: TGTGCCAGCAGTCCCGAATTTCAGATACCCCAGCCCCAGCATTTT. Amino acid sequence: CASSPEFQIPQPQHF.